Here is one TCR beta chain with its context. The antigen is undetermined. TCRdb ran MiXCR on the 5' RACE reads and lists one entry per CDR3 protein. The table lists hundreds of thousands of distinct CDR3 sequences, about 20% of them singletons. V shed 1 base and J shed 2 bases, with 12 bases lying between them. The CDR3 totals 16 residues. CDR1 SNHLY and CDR2 FYNNEI come from the germline V gene. This specimen belongs to a study of CD8 T cells in ankylosing spondylitis. Study findings and constraints: Disease-associated clones were reportedly significantly overrepresented in matched ankylosing spondylitis synovial fluid.

The receptor comes from a male donor with ankylosing spondylitis or in good health (not recorded which). V is TRBV2 and J is TRBJ2-1; D is perhaps TRBD2 (6 bases). Sequencing input: blood, either unsorted or a sorted T cell fraction (not recorded which). CDR3 nucleotide sequence: TGTGCCAGCAGTGAAGATCTTAGCGGACCCTACAATGAGCAGTTCTTC. This translates into CASSEDLSGPYNEQFF.